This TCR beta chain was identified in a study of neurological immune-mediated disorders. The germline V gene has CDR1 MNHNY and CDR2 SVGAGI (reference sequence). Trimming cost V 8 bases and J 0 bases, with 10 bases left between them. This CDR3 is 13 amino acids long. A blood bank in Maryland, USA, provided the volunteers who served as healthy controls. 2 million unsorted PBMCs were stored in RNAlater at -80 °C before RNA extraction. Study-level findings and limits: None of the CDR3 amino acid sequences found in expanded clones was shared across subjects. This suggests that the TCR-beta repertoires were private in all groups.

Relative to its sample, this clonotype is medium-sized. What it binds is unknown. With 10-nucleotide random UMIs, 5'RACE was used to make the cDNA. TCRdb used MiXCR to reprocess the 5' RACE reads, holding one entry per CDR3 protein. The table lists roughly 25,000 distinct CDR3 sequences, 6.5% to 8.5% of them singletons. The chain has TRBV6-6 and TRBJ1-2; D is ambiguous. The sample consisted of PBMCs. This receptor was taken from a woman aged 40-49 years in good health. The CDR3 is CASSEAANYGYTF. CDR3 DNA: TGTGCCAGCTCCGAGGCAGCTAACTATGGCTACACCTTC.